A selection of T cell receptor beta chains follows, all from one sample in a study of human T cells and chemical hapten exposure. TCRdb ran MiXCR on the RACE reads and lists one entry per CDR3 protein. The table includes 65,000 to 95,000 distinct CDR3 sequences, less than 8.5% detected once. This material consisted of whole blood, taken in connection with sensitization to the hapten diphenylcyclopropenone (DPC). These receptor sequences come from a woman aged 30 to 39 with alopecia areata. Some clones in this sample may be carry-over from other donors' samples. CDR3s include the opening cysteine and the closing phenylalanine or tryptophan.

CDR3 length | J gene | V gene | CDR3 protein
13 | TRBJ1-1 | TRBV29-1 | CSVRDRVSTEAFF
15 | TRBJ2-1 | TRBV5-1 | CASSLDAGGTDEQFF
18 | TRBJ1-5 | TRBV2 | CASRPGQGGKFDRQPQHF
14 | TRBJ2-5 | TRBV10-3 | CATNRPGHGETQYF
16 | TRBJ1-1 | TRBV20-1 | CSARGQGALRNTEAFF
16 | TRBJ2-7 | TRBV5-6 | CASSSFTTGIIYEQYF
16 | TRBJ2-6 | TRBV6-6 | CASSYGGVSGANVLTF
17 | TRBJ2-3 | TRBV2 | CASRTSIAGGGGDTQYF
15 | TRBJ2-3 | TRBV3-1 | CASSQYRGLEDTQYF
15 | TRBJ2-5 | TRBV24-1 | CATSRLAGEQETQYF
18 | TRBJ1-2 | TRBV3-1 | CASSQSPTGWASNYGYTF
14 | TRBJ2-2 | TRBV6-5 | CASSYNQNTGELFF
13 | TRBJ1-2 | TRBV7-8 | CASSAYTNYGYTF
16 | TRBJ2-4 | TRBV21-1 | CASSSQGRGTKNIQYF
14 | TRBJ1-1 | TRBV10-3 | CAISGDRGSTEAFF
12 | TRBJ1-1 | TRBV2 | CASSEDDTEAFF
14 | TRBJ2-3 | TRBV6-5 | CASTGRLRTDTQYF
16 | TRBJ2-6 | TRBV6-1 | CASSVDSPSGANVLTF
16 | TRBJ1-2 | TRBV12-3/TRBV12-4 | CASSLGAGTPSGGYTF
14 | TRBJ1-2 | TRBV6-6 | CASSTQGAGYGYTF
14 | TRBJ1-6 | TRBV6-6 | CASSYRDANSPLHF
14 | TRBJ2-3 | TRBV20-1 | CSATIGASTDTQYF
12 | TRBJ1-5 | TRBV20-1 | CSAADRNQPQHF
11 | TRBJ1-1 | TRBV20-1 | CSATRGTEAFF
13 | TRBJ1-1 | TRBV10-3 | CASRGREGAEAFF
14 | TRBJ1-6 | TRBV5-1 | CASSWDSPIGTLHF
13 | TRBJ2-7 | TRBV5-4 | CASSKASSYEQYF
15 | TRBJ2-7 | TRBV12-3/TRBV12-4 | CASSPRAKVGDEQYF
12 | TRBJ2-5 | TRBV10-3 | CASRGNQETQYF
19 | TRBJ2-6 | TRBV3-1 | CASSQGVLAGSSGANVLTF
15 | TRBJ2-1 | TRBV24-1 | CATSDARHQQNEQFF
15 | TRBJ1-6 | TRBV14 | CASSQDRGRNSPLHF
14 | TRBJ2-5 | TRBV12-5 | CASGNSGGAETQYF
15 | TRBJ2-1 | TRBV7-2 | CASNLDGSSYNEQFF
17 | TRBJ2-2 | TRBV5-4 | CASSWKQGARRTGELFF
16 | TRBJ2-5 | TRBV7-8 | CASSRPRPPKQETQYF
15 | TRBJ2-7 | TRBV11-2 | CASSLRLAGDRGQYF
18 | TRBJ1-1 | TRBV14 | CASRPFFSGDSMNTEAFF
15 | TRBJ1-2 | TRBV27 | CASSLTGQYYYGYTF
14 | TRBJ2-1 | TRBV5-1 | CASRRSLVGDEQFF
14 | TRBJ1-6 | TRBV5-6 | CASSQDRDNSPLHF
13 | TRBJ2-7 | TRBV20-1 | CSARRGGTYEQYF
14 | TRBJ2-4 | TRBV12-3/TRBV12-4 | CASSPGGSKNIQYF
16 | TRBJ1-1 | TRBV7-3 | CASSPNRQGPNTEAFF
18 | TRBJ2-2 | TRBV7-9 | CASSFLGTGNPNTGELFF
15 | TRBJ1-1 | TRBV5-5 | CASSQILQTNTEAFF
16 | TRBJ1-2 | TRBV30 | CACGQGGATKNYGYTF